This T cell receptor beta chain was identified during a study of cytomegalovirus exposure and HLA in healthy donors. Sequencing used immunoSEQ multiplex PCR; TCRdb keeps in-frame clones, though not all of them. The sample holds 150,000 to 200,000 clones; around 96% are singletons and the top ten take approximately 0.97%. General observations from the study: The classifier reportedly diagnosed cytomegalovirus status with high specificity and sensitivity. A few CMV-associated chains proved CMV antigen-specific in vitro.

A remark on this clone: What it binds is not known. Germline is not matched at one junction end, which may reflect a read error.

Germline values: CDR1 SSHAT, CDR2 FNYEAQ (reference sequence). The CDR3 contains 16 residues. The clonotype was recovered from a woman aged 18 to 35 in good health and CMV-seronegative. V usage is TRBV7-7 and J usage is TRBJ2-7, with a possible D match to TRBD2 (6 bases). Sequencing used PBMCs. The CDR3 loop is CASSLAAATSPYEQYF. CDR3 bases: TGTGCTAGCAGCTTAGCGGCGGCAACCTCCCCCTACGAGCAGTACTTC.